The next 18 T cell receptor beta chains were all read from a single sample in a study of T cell responses to AZD1222 COVID-19 vaccine. Assay: immunoSEQ multiplex PCR; the TCRdb copy retains only in-frame clones and omits some. The sample yields some 130,000 clones, 90% to 95% seen once. Sample: peripheral blood, taken on day 0 of AZD1222 vaccination. The receptors come from an adult in good health.

V gene TRBV13 combines with J gene TRBJ2-4, with unresolved D. The CDR3 consists of 11 residues. V was shortened by 5 bases and J by 2 bases, with 1 base between the two germline ends. CDR1 is PRHDT, CDR2 FYEKMQ, per germline (reference sequence). This chain's CDR3 is CASSTKNIQYF. The CDR3 DNA reads TGTGCCAGCAGCACCAAAAACATTCAGTACTTC. The entire variable domain, with the rest obtained from reference TRBV13 and TRBJ2-4, is as follows: AAGVIQSPRHLIKEKRETATLKCYPIPRHDTVYWYQQGPGQDPQFLISFYEKMQSDKGSIPDRFSAQQFSDYHSELNMSSLELGDSALYFCASSTKNIQYFGAGTRLSVL.

The J gene is TRBJ1-6, the V gene TRBV25-1; 9 bases are shared with TRBD1. Germline V CDR1 and CDR2: MGHDK, SYGVNS. The CDR3 is 14 amino acids. The V segment lost 5 bases and the J segment 10 bases; nucleotides outside the gene matches: 6. The CDR3 here is CASSLGTGLSPLHF. The CDR3 DNA sequence: TGTGCCAGCAGTCTCGGGACAGGGCTCTCACCCCTCCACTTT.

CDR3 residues: CASSVEISGRARTGELFF. The CDR3 DNA follows: TGTGCCAGCAGCGTAGAGATTAGCGGGAGGGCCCGCACCGGGGAGCTGTTTTTT. V is TRBV9 and J is TRBJ2-2, with 11 positions matching TRBD2. The V gene end was trimmed by 0 bases and the J gene end by 4 bases; junction bases not matched to a gene: 8. The germline CDR1 and CDR2 sequences are SGDLS and YYNGEE. The CDR3 length is 18 residues.

The chain uses TRBV7-6 and TRBJ2-7, with TRBD2 matching over 11 bases. The CDR3 is 15 amino acids. V shed 5 bases and J 2 bases; nucleotides not matched to a gene: 5. Germline V gives CDR1 SGHVS, CDR2 FNYEAQ. CDR3 loop: CASSLRTSGPYEQYF. The CDR3 DNA is TGTGCCAGCAGCCTGAGGACTAGCGGGCCCTACGAGCAGTACTTC.

The chain joins TRBV2 to TRBJ1-2; D is unresolved. The CDR3 extends over 14 amino acids. Trimming pared 7 bases from V and 1 base from J, leaving 13 bases between. Germline-derived CDR1 and CDR2 are SNHLY and FYNNEI. The CDR3, as DNA: TGTGCCAGCAAGCAGACATCACTTAACTATGGCTACACCTTC. Translation: CASKQTSLNYGYTF.

This clone was seen a handful of times. V is TRBV4-3 and J is TRBJ1-1; no clear D. The germline gives CDR1 LGHNA, CDR2 YSLEER. The CDR3 totals 14 residues. Trimming removed 0 bases from V and 4 bases from J, with 9 bases in between. The CDR3 reads CASSQDSGVTEAFF. The CDR3, as DNA: TGCGCCAGCAGCCAAGATTCCGGGGTCACTGAAGCTTTCTTT.

This chain uses TRBV7-9 with TRBJ2-2; 8 bases are a match to TRBD2. Germline CDR1 reads SEHNR; CDR2 reads FQNEAQ (reference sequence). This CDR3 region has 16 residues. Trimming removed 2 bases from V and 4 bases from J; junction bases left unmatched: 6. The CDR3 sequence is CASSLSPGGITGELFF. CDR3 nucleotides: TGTGCCAGCAGCTTATCTCCGGGAGGGATCACCGGGGAGCTGTTTTTT.

This sequence joins TRBV10-3 and TRBJ1-5; no clear D. Germline V lookup: CDR1 ENHRY, CDR2 SYGVKD. V gave up 0 bases and J gave up 0 bases, with 18 bases separating them. The CDR3 is 19 residues long. CDR3 loop: CAISESKAGGRDSNQPQHF. CDR3 DNA: TGTGCCATCAGTGAGTCTAAGGCGGGCGGACGTGATAGCAATCAGCCCCAGCATTTT.

V is TRBV2 and J is TRBJ1-2; 8 nucleotides align to TRBD1. The CDR3 runs 13 residues. Germline trimming cut 6 bases from V and 7 bases from J; bases unmatched to any gene: 7. From germline, CDR1 is SNHLY and CDR2 FYNNEI. The CDR3: CASSDRGGAGYTF. CDR3 bases: TGTGCCAGCAGCGACAGGGGAGGAGCTGGCTACACCTTC.

The chain couples TRBV10-3 to TRBJ2-2; 7 nucleotides agree with TRBD2. The trim removed 5 bases at V and 2 bases at J, leaving 14 bases unmatched. Germline CDR1 is ENHRY and CDR2 is SYGVKD. The CDR3 extends over 18 amino acids. CDR3 bases: TGTGCCATCAGTTGGGGGTTCTTAGCGGGCGCCAACACCGGGGAGCTGTTTTTT. Translated, it gives CAISWGFLAGANTGELFF.

The gene calls are TRBV7-2 and TRBJ1-2, with D maybe TRBD1 (5 bases). CDR3 size: 13 residues. Germline values: CDR1 SGHTA, CDR2 FQGNSA. V lost 4 bases and J 8 bases, leaving 14 bases between the germline ends. The chain's CDR3 is CASSYEGVGGYTF. Written as DNA, the CDR3 is TGTGCCAGCAGCTACGAAGGGGTAGGGGGCTACACCTTC.

J is TRBJ1-2 and V is TRBV29-1; 7 bases are shared with TRBD1. Germline lookup yields CDR1 SQVTM and CDR2 ANQGSEA. This CDR3 contains 16 residues. J lost 7 bases, V lost 5 bases, and 19 bases had no gene match. The CDR3 region has the DNA TGCAGCGTTCATTTGACAGGGTTGGAAGGTATGGGTGGCTACACCTTC. It codes for CSVHLTGLEGMGGYTF.

V and J are TRBV12-2 and TRBJ2-3; the D call TRBD2 from the table was never checked on the DNA. TRBV12-2 is given as a pseudogene. The CDR3 extends over 18 amino acids. Written as DNA, the CDR3 is TGTGCAAGTCGCTTAGTCGGCGGGAGGGCATCCGCCACAGATACGCAGTATTTT. Its translation: CASRLVGGRASATDTQYF.

J is TRBJ1-3 and V is TRBV2; D is unclear. Germline V gene sequence: CDR1 SNHLY, CDR2 FYNNEI. The CDR3 runs 15 residues. Trimming left V 4 bases short and J 0 bases short, with 10 bases between. DNA of the CDR3: TGTGCCAGCAGTGGTTTGTCAGTCTCTGGAAACACCATATATTTT. It is translated as CASSGLSVSGNTIYF.

This chain connects TRBV5-4 to TRBJ2-1, with 8 bases fitting TRBD2. Germline CDR1 is SGHNT and CDR2 is YYREEE (reference sequence). The V gene end was trimmed by 0 bases and the J gene end by 6 bases; junction bases not matched to a gene: 8. The CDR3 has 16 amino acids. CDR3 coding DNA: TGTGCCAGCAGCTTGGGCATGGGAGGGACTAGCAATGAGCAGTTCTTC. This encodes CASSLGMGGTSNEQFF.

There are a few counts of this clone. Within the sample, other DNA sequences also encode this same CDR3. This rearrangement joins TRBV7-9 to TRBJ2-1; tentatively, D is TRBD2 (5 bases). CDR3 length equals 16 residues. Trimming cost V 0 bases and J 2 bases, with 11 bases left between them. Germline loops: CDR1 SEHNR, CDR2 FQNEAQ (reference sequence). In DNA, the CDR3 is TGTGCCAGCAGCTTAGCGCTAGCCGGAACCTACAATGAGCAGTTCTTC. This translates into CASSLALAGTYNEQFF.

This chain uses TRBV19 with TRBJ1-1; TRBD1 is a possible D gene (6 bases). Deletions cut 3 bases from V and 10 bases from J, with 12 bases between. The CDR3 is made up of 12 amino acids. Germline V gives CDR1 LNHDA, CDR2 SQIVND (reference sequence). The CDR3 bases are TGTGCCAGTAGTATTCGGGGGCTGGGAGCTTTCTTT. As protein: CASSIRGLGAFF.

The chain carries TRBV7-3 and TRBJ1-6; no reliable D call. Trimming took 4 bases from V and 0 from J, leaving 13 bases between them. Looked up from germline, CDR1 is SGHTA and CDR2 is FQGTGA. CDR3 length: 17 residues. The CDR3 sequence: CASSSRPGSSYNSPLHF. The CDR3 DNA sequence: TGTGCCAGCAGCTCCCGGCCGGGGAGCTCCTATAATTCACCCCTCCACTTT.